This T cell receptor (beta chain) was sequenced for a study of blood T cells in healthy people across ages. Whole-study findings and limits: Those diversity estimates obtained from one million T cells were thought to be underestimates. Age advanced and TCR beta diversity per million T cells fell, roughly linearly.

The second PCR ran 7 to 11 cycles with a sample-barcoded 5' primer and J-beta primers. MiXCR was run by TCRdb on the 5' RACE reads, yielding one entry per CDR3 protein. The table includes about 600,000 distinct CDR3 sequences, more than 45% detected once. As regards this clonotype: Antigen specificity is unknown.

The CDR3 sequence is 14 residues long. V lost 6 bases to trimming and J lost 6 bases; unmatched junction nucleotides: 11. The germline gives CDR1 DFQATT, CDR2 SNEGSKA (reference sequence). The chain has TRBV20-1 and TRBJ1-2; 9 positions agree with TRBD1. The source is an elderly man in good health. Sequenced input: blood. CDR3 sequence reads: CSAGTGGGVDGYTF. In nucleotides, the CDR3 is TGCAGTGCGGGAACAGGGGGCGGGGTTGATGGCTACACCTTC.